These 14 T cell receptor beta chains share one sample of origin, sequenced in a study of blood T cell repertoires in COVID-19. The protocol was immunoSEQ multiplex PCR, while the TCRdb copy is restricted to in-frame clones and leaves out a portion. Of 120,000 or so clones listed, 88% are singletons. Sequences were obtained from peripheral blood. The receptors originated from a human donor in a cohort sampled during active COVID-19.

The chain joins TRBV7-2 to TRBJ2-5, with D uncertain. Between the trimmed V and J ends, which lost 5 bases and 7 bases, there was a span of 23 bases. The CDR3 is made up of 16 amino acids. Germline CDR1 SGHTA, CDR2 FQGNSA. The CDR3 DNA is TGTGCCAGCAGCCCATTAGCCTCACTTCGCCAGCGGACCCAGTACTTC. It encodes CASSPLASLRQRTQYF.

This chain uses TRBV29-1 with TRBJ2-5; D might be TRBD2 (6 bases). The germline V gene encodes CDR1 SQVTM and CDR2 ANQGSEA. The CDR3 totals 12 residues. V dropped 4 bases and J dropped 7 bases, with 13 bases sitting between them. The CDR3 DNA reads TGCAGCGTTGCGGTTCTCGGGGGGACCCAGTACTTC. It codes for CSVAVLGGTQYF.

The chain links TRBV15 to TRBJ2-5; 9 bases line up with TRBD1. Trimming cost V 3 bases and J 4 bases; bases outside gene matches: 9. This CDR3 is built from 16 residues. The germline V gene has CDR1 LNHNV and CDR2 YYDKDF (reference sequence). The CDR3: CATSRLGQGGAETQYF. The DNA of the CDR3 is TGTGCCACCAGCAGGTTGGGACAGGGTGGCGCAGAGACCCAGTACTTC.

This clone was counted between two and nine times. The chain links TRBV2 to TRBJ2-1, with D possibly matching TRBD2 (5 bases). From germline, CDR1 is SNHLY and CDR2 FYNNEI. The CDR3 spans 15 residues. Between the trimmed V and J ends, which lost 3 bases and 8 bases, there was a span of 17 bases. The CDR3 loop reads CASSDRGNPTDEQFF. CDR3 nucleotides: TGTGCCAGCAGTGACAGAGGGAACCCTACCGATGAGCAGTTCTTC. Drawing the rest from reference TRBV2 and TRBJ2-1, the complete variable domain is EPEVTQTPSHQVTQMGQEVILRCVPISNHLYFYWYRQILGQKVEFLVSFYNNEISEKSEIFDDQFSVERPDGSNFTLKIRSTKLEDSAMYFCASSDRGNPTDEQFFGPGTRLTVL.

This chain joins TRBV5-4 and TRBJ2-5; D not certain. The CDR3 has 11 residues. Germline CDR1 is SGHNT and CDR2 is YYREEE (reference sequence). The V gene lost 0 bases and the J gene lost 5 bases, with 2 bases spanning the gap. The CDR3 loop is CASSLAETQYF. The CDR3 DNA reads as TGTGCCAGCAGCTTGGCGGAGACCCAGTACTTC.

The chain recombines TRBV19 with TRBJ1-6; D not resolved. In germline, CDR1 is LNHDA, CDR2 SQIVND (reference sequence). V was clipped by 0 bases and J by 9 bases, with 15 bases between them. The CDR3 has 16 residues. CDR3 sequence (DNA): TGTGCCAGTAGTATAGATCTCGGGGTATTGGTTTCACCCCTCCACTTT. This codes for CASSIDLGVLVSPLHF.

The chain recombines TRBV30 with TRBJ2-1; 9 bases match TRBD1. Germline V CDR1 and CDR2: GTSNPN, SVGIG (reference sequence). The V segment lost 3 bases and the J segment 2 bases; nucleotides outside the gene matches: 8. The CDR3 covers 16 residues. The CDR3 is CAWRGFRDRAYNEQFF. The DNA for the CDR3 is TGTGCCTGGAGAGGATTCCGGGACAGGGCCTACAATGAGCAGTTCTTC. Full variable domain (missing parts from reference TRBV30 and TRBJ2-1): SQTIHQWPATLVQPVGSPLSLECTVEGTSNPNLYWYRQAAGRGLQLLFYSVGIGQISSEVPQNLSASRPQDRQFILSSKKLLLSDSGFYLCAWRGFRDRAYNEQFFGPGTRLTVL.

V usage is TRBV7-6 and J usage is TRBJ2-1; D uncertain. Per the germline V gene, CDR1 is SGHVS and CDR2 is FNYEAQ. The CDR3 loop spans 13 amino acids. V gave up 2 bases and J gave up 6 bases, with 8 bases separating them. The CDR3 here is CASSLRRSNEQFF. CDR3 in DNA: TGTGCCAGCAGCTTACGGCGGAGCAATGAGCAGTTCTTC.

The chain combines TRBV7-9 with TRBJ1-1; TRBD1 aligns across 7 bases. This CDR3 has 14 amino acids. V lost 3 bases to trimming and J lost 5 bases; unmatched junction nucleotides: 6. CDR1 and CDR2 (germline): SEHNR, FQNEAQ (reference sequence). The CDR3 bases are TGTGCCAGCAGCTTCGCAGACAGGGTGACTGAAGCTTTCTTT. This codes for CASSFADRVTEAFF.

This chain uses TRBV30 with TRBJ2-1; TRBD2 agrees at 12 bases. Unmatched junction bases numbered 8, after V lost 0 bases and J lost 8 bases. The V gene's germline CDR1 is GTSNPN and CDR2 SVGIG (reference sequence). This CDR3 is 16 amino acids long. The CDR3, as DNA: TGTGCCTGGAGTGTCCCAACTAGCGGGGGGCCGTATGAGCAGTTCTTC. Translating gives CAWSVPTSGGPYEQFF.

This chain uses TRBV28 with TRBJ2-1; D not resolved. The CDR3 runs to 12 residues. CDR1 and CDR2 (germline): MDHEN, SYDVKM. Trimming cost V 6 bases and J 6 bases, with 9 bases left between them. The CDR3 DNA reads as TGTGCCAGCAGCCTATCCATCAATGAGCAGTTCTTC. It translates to CASSLSINEQFF.

The chain recombines TRBV5-4 with TRBJ1-2, with 8 positions matching TRBD1. The CDR3 totals 16 residues. J lost 2 bases, V lost 3 bases, and 9 bases had no gene match. The germline V gene has CDR1 SGHNT and CDR2 YYREEE (reference sequence). CDR3 residues: CASSSGQGRINYGYTF. The CDR3 region has the DNA TGTGCCAGCAGCTCCGGACAGGGAAGGATAAACTATGGCTACACCTTC.

The gene calls are TRBV28 and TRBJ1-2; D perhaps matches TRBD1 (5 bases). The CDR3 runs to 15 residues. The germline V gene encodes CDR1 MDHEN and CDR2 SYDVKM. The ends were cut back, 3 bases at V and 4 bases at J, with 15 bases in the middle. The CDR3 nucleotides are TGTGCCAGCAGTTTCCCGGGGGAACGTATCTATGGCTACACCTTC. Translating it yields CASSFPGERIYGYTF.

The V call is TRBV28, the J call TRBJ2-7; TRBD2 matches at 14 bases. The CDR3 is 16 residues long. Germline CDR1 MDHEN, CDR2 SYDVKM. After removal of 2 bases from V and 3 bases from J, the junction contained 3 bases not matched to a gene. This CDR3 is CASSLGTSGRLYEQYF. Here the CDR3 DNA reads TGTGCCAGCAGTTTAGGGACTAGCGGGAGACTCTACGAGCAGTACTTC.